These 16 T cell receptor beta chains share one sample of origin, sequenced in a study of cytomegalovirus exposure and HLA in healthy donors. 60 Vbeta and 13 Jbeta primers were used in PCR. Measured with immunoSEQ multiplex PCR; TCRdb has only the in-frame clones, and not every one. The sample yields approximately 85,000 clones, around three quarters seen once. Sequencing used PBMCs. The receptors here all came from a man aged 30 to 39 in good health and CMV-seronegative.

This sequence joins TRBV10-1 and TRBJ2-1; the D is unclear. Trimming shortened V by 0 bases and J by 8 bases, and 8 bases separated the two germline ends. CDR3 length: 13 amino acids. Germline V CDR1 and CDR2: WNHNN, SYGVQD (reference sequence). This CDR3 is CASSESRSDEQFF. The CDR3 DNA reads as TGCGCCAGCAGTGAGTCCCGCAGCGATGAGCAGTTCTTC.

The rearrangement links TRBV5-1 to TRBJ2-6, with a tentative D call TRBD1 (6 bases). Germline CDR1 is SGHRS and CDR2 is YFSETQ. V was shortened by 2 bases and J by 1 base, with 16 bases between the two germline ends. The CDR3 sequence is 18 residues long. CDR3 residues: CASSFSARGASGANVLTF. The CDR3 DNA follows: TGCGCCAGCAGCTTTAGTGCCAGGGGCGCTTCTGGGGCCAACGTCCTGACTTTC. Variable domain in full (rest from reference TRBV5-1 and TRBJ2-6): KAGVTQTPRYLIKTRGQQVTLSCSPISGHRSVSWYQQTPGQGLQFLFEYFSETQRNKGNFPGRFSGRQFSNSRSEMNVSTLELGDSALYLCASSFSARGASGANVLTFGAGSRLTVL.

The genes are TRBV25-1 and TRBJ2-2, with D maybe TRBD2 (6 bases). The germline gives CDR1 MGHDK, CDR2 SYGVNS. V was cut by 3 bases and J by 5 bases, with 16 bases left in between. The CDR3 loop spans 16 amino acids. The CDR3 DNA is TGTGCCAGCAGTGATCCGGACTGGGCGGGGACCGGGGAGCTGTTTTTT. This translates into CASSDPDWAGTGELFF.

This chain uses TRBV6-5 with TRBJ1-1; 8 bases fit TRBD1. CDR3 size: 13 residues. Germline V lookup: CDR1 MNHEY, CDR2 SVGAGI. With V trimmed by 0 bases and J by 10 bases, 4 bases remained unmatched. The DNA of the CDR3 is TGTGCCAGCAGTTACTCGGACAGGGTGGGAGCTTTCTTT. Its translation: CASSYSDRVGAFF.

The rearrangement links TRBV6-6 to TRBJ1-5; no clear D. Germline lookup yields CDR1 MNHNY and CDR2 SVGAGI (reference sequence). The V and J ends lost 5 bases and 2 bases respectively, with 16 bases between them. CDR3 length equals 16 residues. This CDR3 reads CASSPLPGRGNQPQHF. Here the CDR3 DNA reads TGTGCCAGCAGTCCCCTGCCGGGGAGGGGCAATCAGCCCCAGCATTTT.

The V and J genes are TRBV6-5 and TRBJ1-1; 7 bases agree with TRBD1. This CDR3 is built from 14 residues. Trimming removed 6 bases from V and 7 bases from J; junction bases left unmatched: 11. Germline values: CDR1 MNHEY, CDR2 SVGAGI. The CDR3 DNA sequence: TGTGCCAGCAGACCCCCGGGACAGATTCTTGAAGCTTTCTTT. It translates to CASRPPGQILEAFF.

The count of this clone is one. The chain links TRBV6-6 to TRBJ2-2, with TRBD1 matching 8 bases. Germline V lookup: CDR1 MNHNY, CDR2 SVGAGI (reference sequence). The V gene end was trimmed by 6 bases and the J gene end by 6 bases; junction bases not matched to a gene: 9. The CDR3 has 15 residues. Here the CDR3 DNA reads TGTGCCAGCAGGGCAGGGGGCGCAGGGGCCGGGGAGCTGTTTTTT. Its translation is CASRAGGAGAGELFF.

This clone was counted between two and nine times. In DNA, the CDR3 is TGTGCCAGCAGTGGACCCGGGACAGGGGGCGCCGAGCAGTACTTC. Translation: CASSGPGTGGAEQYF. The chain combines TRBV25-1 with TRBJ2-7, with TRBD1 matching 12 bases. V lost 4 bases and J lost 6; bases outside the gene matches: 7. The length of the CDR3 is 15 residues. The germline gives CDR1 MGHDK, CDR2 SYGVNS.

The CDR3 DNA reads TGTGCCAGTAGTACAAGACCCCCGAGGGACACCGGGGAGCTGTTTTTT. It codes for CASSTRPPRDTGELFF. The chain is built from TRBV19 and TRBJ2-2, with D perhaps matching TRBD2 (5 bases). Per the germline V gene, CDR1 is LNHDA and CDR2 is SQIVND (reference sequence). The CDR3 contains 16 residues. V shed 4 bases and J shed 3 bases, with 15 bases lying between them.

The CDR3, as DNA: TGTGCCAGCAGCTATAGCGGAGCGAACACCGGGGAGCTGTTTTTT. Protein sequence: CASSYSGANTGELFF. This chain connects TRBV7-6 to TRBJ2-2, with a possible D match to TRBD2 (6 bases). CDR1 and CDR2 from the germline V gene are SGHVS and FNYEAQ. This CDR3 contains 15 residues. Trimming took off 4 bases at V and 0 bases at J, with 9 bases between the two ends. Full variable domain (missing parts from reference TRBV7-6 and TRBJ2-2): GAGVSQSPRYKVTKRGQDVALRCDPISGHVSLYWYRQALGQGPEFLTYFNYEAQQDKSGLPNDRFSAERPEGSISTLTIQRTEQRDSAMYRCASSYSGANTGELFFGEGSRLTVL.

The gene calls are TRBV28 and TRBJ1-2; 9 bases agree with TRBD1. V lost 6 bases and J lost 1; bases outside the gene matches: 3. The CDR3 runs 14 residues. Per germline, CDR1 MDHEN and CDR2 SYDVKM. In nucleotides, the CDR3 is TGTGCCAGCAGAGGGACAGGGATTAACTATGGCTACACCTTC. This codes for CASRGTGINYGYTF.

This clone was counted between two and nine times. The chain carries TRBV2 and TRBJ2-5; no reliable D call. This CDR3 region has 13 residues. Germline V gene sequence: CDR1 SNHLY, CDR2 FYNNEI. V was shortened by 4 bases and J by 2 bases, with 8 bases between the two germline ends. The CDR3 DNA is TGTGCCAGCAGTGTGGGCTTTCAAGAGACCCAGTACTTC. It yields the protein CASSVGFQETQYF.

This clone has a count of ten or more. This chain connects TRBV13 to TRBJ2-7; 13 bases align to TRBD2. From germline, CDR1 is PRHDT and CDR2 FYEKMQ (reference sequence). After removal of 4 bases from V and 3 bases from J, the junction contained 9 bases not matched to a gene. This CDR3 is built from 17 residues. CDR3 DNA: TGTGCCAGCAGCTCCTCCCCGAGGACTAGCGGGAGCTACGAGCAGTACTTC. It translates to CASSSSPRTSGSYEQYF.

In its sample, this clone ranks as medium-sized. This CDR3 reads CASSDSISGADTQYF. For the CDR3, the DNA is TGTGCCAGCAGTGACTCGATCTCAGGGGCAGATACGCAGTATTTT. The gene calls are TRBV6-4 and TRBJ2-3; a weak D match, TRBD1 (6 bases). Germline V lookup: CDR1 MRHNA, CDR2 SNTAGT. This CDR3 contains 15 residues. The V and J ends lost 0 bases and 4 bases respectively, with 11 bases between them.

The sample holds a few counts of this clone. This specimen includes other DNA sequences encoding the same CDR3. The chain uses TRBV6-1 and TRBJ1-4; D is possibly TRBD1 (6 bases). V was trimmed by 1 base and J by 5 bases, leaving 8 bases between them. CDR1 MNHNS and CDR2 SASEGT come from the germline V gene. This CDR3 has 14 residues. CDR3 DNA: TGTGCCAGCAGTGAAGGGCAGGGGAATGAAAAACTGTTTTTT. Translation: CASSEGQGNEKLFF.

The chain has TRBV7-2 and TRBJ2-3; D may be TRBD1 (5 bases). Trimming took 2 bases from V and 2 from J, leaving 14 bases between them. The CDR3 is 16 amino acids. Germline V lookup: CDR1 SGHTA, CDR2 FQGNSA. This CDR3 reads CASSLLSGILTDTQYF. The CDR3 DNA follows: TGTGCCAGCAGCTTACTTTCAGGGATCCTCACAGATACGCAGTATTTT.